This T cell receptor (beta chain) was sequenced for a study of blood T cell repertoires in COVID-19. Sequencing was performed with immunoSEQ multiplex PCR; in TCRdb, only in-frame clones are kept and a portion is missing. Among 170,000 or so clones, about 88% were seen once, and the ten largest hold 6% to 7.5%. The sample comprised PBMCs or T cells enriched from blood (not recorded which). This TCR derives from a woman between 45 and 60 years old who had recovered from COVID-19.

This CDR3 reads CASSYPTGEETQYF. The DNA for the CDR3 is TGTGCCAGCAGTTACCCAACAGGGGAAGAGACCCAGTACTTC. This chain links TRBV28 with TRBJ2-5; 7 bases are a match to TRBD1. Losses at the gene ends were 4 bases for V and 3 bases for J; bases not matched to a gene: 5. Germline values: CDR1 MDHEN, CDR2 SYDVKM. This CDR3 has 14 amino acids.